This record looks at one TCR beta chain sequence and its context. Its antigen is undetermined. RNA transcripts were the template for amplifying TCR beta CDR3 regions. HTBI primers were the set used in a first-round RT-PCR of the TCR CDR3. Each CDR3 protein is one row after TCRdb ran MiXCR on the multiplex PCR reads. The table includes some 350,000 distinct CDR3 sequences, roughly 25% detected once. This sample was taken from a study of T cells in Graves' hyperthyroidism and ophthalmopathy. Findings and limits, study-wide: A model built on 13 V-J features separated ophthalmopathy from stable hyperthyroidism. Most expanded thyroid clonotypes above 0.001 recurred in blood.

Over 18 months, lack of ophthalmopathy progression marked Graves' hyperthyroidism as stable. Hyperthyroidism had been newly diagnosed in patients aged 18 to 65, and its duration was under 2 months. Trimming at V came to 6 bases and at J to 6 bases, leaving 11 bases not matched to a gene. There are 15 residues in the CDR3. The germline CDR1 and CDR2 sequences are MNHNS and SASEGT. The sequence derives from a man aged 50 or older with Graves' hyperthyroidism. This sequence joins TRBV6-1 and TRBJ1-5, with 7 bases lining up with TRBD1. Sequences were obtained from blood. The CDR3 spells CASSQTGFFGQPQHF. CDR3 coding DNA: TGTGCCAGCAGCCAGACAGGGTTTTTTGGTCAGCCCCAGCATTTT.